This T cell receptor (beta chain) was found in a study of blood T cells in healthy people across ages. Whole-study results and caveats: For the donors, CMV status was unknown and possibly confounded expanded clonotype changes.

V lost 4 bases to trimming and J lost 2 bases; unmatched junction nucleotides: 7. The CDR3 totals 18 residues. CDR1 KGHSH and CDR2 LQKENI come from the germline V gene. Sample-barcoded 5' priming and a J-beta primer mix drove a second PCR of roughly 6 to 12 cycles. Every sample produced at least 3 million CDR3-containing paired-end reads. TCRdb re-called the 5' RACE reads through MiXCR, storing one row per CDR3 protein. The sample carries roughly 1.7 million distinct CDR3 sequences, roughly 30% recorded once. Regarding this clonotype: Its antigen is not known.

The receptor's source is a woman in her 30s in good health. The rearrangement uses TRBV18 and TRBJ2-6, with TRBD1 identical over 11 bases. Sequencing was done on a sample of blood. CDR3 DNA: TGTGCCAGCTCACGATCCGGGACAGGGGGACCTGGGGCCAACGTCCTGACTTTC. Its protein is CASSRSGTGGPGANVLTF.